The 13 T cell receptor beta chains presented below share a single source sample, sequenced in a study of tumor and adjacent non-tumor tissue in lung cancer. The library came from three nested PCR rounds adapted from ARM-PCR protocols. TCRdb itself ran the multiplex PCR reads through MiXCR, one entry per CDR3 protein. The data contain about 90,000 distinct CDR3 sequences, around 65% of them singletons. No cell sorting was done before RNA was extracted from the tissue. The sample taken for sequencing was lung tumor tissue. These receptors were taken from a man in his sixties or seventies with non-small cell lung cancer.

Concerning this clonotype: At one of its ends the junction is not consistent with the germline gene, which may arise from a read error. The chain employs TRBV11-2 and TRBJ2-7; D may be TRBD2 (6 bases). Germline CDR1 is SGHAT and CDR2 is FQNNGV. The CDR3 is made up of 15 amino acids. The CDR3 sequence: CANSRAWDSSIEQYF. The CDR3 region has the DNA TGTGCCAACAGCCGCGCCTGGGACTCTTCGATAGAGCAGTACTTC.

In regard to this clonotype: A single base separates this from a much larger clone, so it may be a read error. The CDR3 sequence: CASSARGSGRPDEQFF. The CDR3 bases are TGCGCCAGCAGTGCTCGGGGTAGCGGGAGGCCAGATGAGCAGTTCTTC. The chain joins TRBV10-2 to TRBJ2-1; 10 bases agree with TRBD2. V dropped 4 bases and J dropped 8; count of bases not matched to a gene: 11. The germline gives CDR1 WSHSY, CDR2 SAAADI. This CDR3 has 16 amino acids.

This chain connects TRBV14 to TRBJ1-4, with D possibly matching TRBD1 (5 bases). Germline V gene data show CDR1 as SGHDN and CDR2 as FVKESK. V shed 3 bases and J shed 11 bases, with 22 bases lying between them. The CDR3 length is 16 residues. The CDR3 protein is CASSHDSGTYFEKLFF. The CDR3 DNA reads as TGTGCCAGCAGCCATGATTCCGGGACGTACTTTGAGAAACTGTTTTTT.

This clonotype occurred many times. The chain links TRBV4-2 to TRBJ1-5; D is undetermined. Looked up from germline, CDR1 is LGHNA and CDR2 is YNFKEQ. This CDR3 contains 14 residues. V lost 4 bases, J lost 7 bases, and 14 bases lay in between. CDR3: CASSPPGSGQPQHF. The CDR3 DNA sequence: TGTGCCAGCAGCCCCCCGGGGTCCGGGCAGCCCCAGCATTTT.

This clonotype was counted a few times. A clone one base away is much larger, so this may be a read error. The rearrangement joins TRBV28 to TRBJ2-1; D remains ambiguous. V lost 1 base, J lost 0 bases, and 13 bases lay in between. Germline V gene lookup returns CDR1 MDHEN and CDR2 SYDVKM. This CDR3 comprises 17 residues. The CDR3 region has the DNA TGTGCCAGCAGTTTATTTCCTCTCTCGAGCTCCTACAATGAGCAGTTCTTC. Encoded protein: CASSLFPLSSSYNEQFF.

In its sample, this clonotype was seen a few times. Here the CDR3 reads CASSMNRGLRNTEAFF. The CDR3 nucleotides read TGCGCCAGCAGCATGAACAGGGGATTGAGGAACACTGAAGCTTTCTTT. J is TRBJ1-1 and V is TRBV5-1; 7 nucleotides line up with TRBD1. This CDR3 contains 16 residues. J was trimmed by 1 base and V by 4 bases; bases with no gene match: 10. The germline V gene encodes CDR1 SGHRS and CDR2 YFSETQ.

This clonotype was counted at least ten times. The rearrangement links TRBV20-1 to TRBJ1-6; a weak D match, TRBD1 (5 bases). The CDR3 runs 13 residues. V shed 1 base and J shed 6 bases, with 7 bases lying between them. The germline CDR1 and CDR2 sequences are DFQATT and SNEGSKA (reference sequence). CDR3 DNA sequence: TGCAGTGCTAGAGTCAGGGCTAATTCACCCCTCCACTTT. Its translation is CSARVRANSPLHF.

This chain connects TRBV5-1 to TRBJ1-2; D is perhaps TRBD1 (5 bases). The CDR3 runs 18 residues. CDR1 and CDR2 from the germline V gene are SGHRS and YFSETQ. V dropped 1 base and J dropped 5 bases, with 24 bases sitting between them. The CDR3 DNA reads as TGCGCCAGCAGCTTGAAACCCCAGGGTCCAGGACGGCTATATGGCTACACCTTC. It yields the protein CASSLKPQGPGRLYGYTF.

Concerning this clonotype itself: Germline is not matched at one junction end, which may reflect a read error. This rearrangement joins TRBV11-2 to TRBJ2-7; no firm D call. Germline V gives CDR1 SGHAT, CDR2 FQNNGV. The CDR3 covers 12 residues. CDR3 coding DNA: TGTGCCGGCAGCATCCTCTCCTACGAGCAGTATTTC. It translates to CAGSILSYEQYF.

For this clonotype: The junction does not match germline at one end; this may be a read error. V usage is TRBV11-3 and J usage is TRBJ2-3; weak D call: TRBD1 (6 bases). The CDR3 is 15 residues long. CDR1 SGHNT and CDR2 YENEEA come from the germline V gene. DNA for the CDR3: TGTGCCAGCAGCTTTAGAACAGGGAGCACAGATATGCAGTATTTT. Translated: CASSFRTGSTDMQYF.

In the case of this clonotype: A junction boundary mismatches the germline segment, possibly from a read error. The chain recombines TRBV10-1 with TRBJ2-2; TRBD1 matches 7 bases. In germline, CDR1 is WNHNN, CDR2 SYGVQD (reference sequence). CDR3 length: 17 residues. Here the CDR3 reads CASSESARGINTGELSF. The CDR3 DNA reads as TGTGCCAGCAGTGAGTCGGCCAGGGGGATAAACACCGGGGAGCTGTCTTTT.

As for this clonotype: Since a much larger clone is just one base distant, this may be a read error. This sequence joins TRBV6-5 and TRBJ1-1; weak D call: TRBD1 (6 bases). The CDR3 spans 15 residues. Germline V gene data show CDR1 as MNHEY and CDR2 as SVGAGI. Trimming took off 0 bases at V and 5 bases at J, with 13 bases between the two ends. For the CDR3, the DNA is TGTGCCAGCAGTTACTCAGGGGGGATGGGAACTGAAGCTTTCTTT. It specifies CASSYSGGMGTEAFF.

About this clonotype: A clone one base away is much larger, so this may be a read error. The chain carries TRBV6-5 and TRBJ1-6, with D unclear. The CDR3 is 13 residues long. V shed 5 bases and J shed 7 bases, with 9 bases lying between them. CDR1 is MNHEY, CDR2 SVGAGI, per germline. The CDR3 protein is CASSHHRNSPLHF. Here the CDR3 DNA reads TGTGCCAGCAGTCATCACCGAAATTCACCCCTCCACTTT.